These T cell receptor beta chains were read from a single sample in a study of T cell responses to AZD1222 COVID-19 vaccine. Only in-frame clones appear in the TCRdb table, and some are missing; sequencing was by immunoSEQ multiplex PCR. The table lists 100,000 to 120,000 clones, 80% to 95% of them singletons. This material consisted of peripheral blood, taken 28 days after the second AZD1222 dose. The source of these receptors is an adult who received the AZD1222 COVID-19 vaccine. Each CDR3 is given with its conserved first and last residue. Each record gives: CDR3 protein, CDR3 DNA, D gene, J gene, clone size, V gene. The D gene is left open where the match is weak. Clone size is not always given. Where it is, it says once, few, many or a class for expanded clones.

CDR3: CASSPWTGGYGYTF; DNA: TGTGCCAGCAGCCCTTGGACAGGGGGCTATGGCTACACCTTC; D: TRBD1; J: TRBJ1-2; size: .; V: TRBV11-2
CDR3: CASLGGTDGSPLHF; DNA: TGTGCCAGCTTGGGAGGGACAGACGGTTCACCCCTCCACTTT; D: TRBD1; J: TRBJ1-6; size: .; V: TRBV18
CDR3: CASDGQEDYEQYF; DNA: TGTGCTAGTGACGGACAGGAAGACTACGAGCAGTACTTC; D: TRBD1; J: TRBJ2-7; size: .; V: TRBV12-5
CDR3: CASSQFQPYEAFF; DNA: TGCGCCAGCAGCCAATTCCAGCCCTATGAAGCTTTCTTT; D: .; J: TRBJ1-1; size: .; V: TRBV4-1
CDR3: CASSLSGPPTKQYF; DNA: TGTGCCAGCAGCTTATCGGGACCACCTACGAAGCAGTACTTC; D: .; J: TRBJ2-7; size: .; V: TRBV7-8
CDR3: CASSQDLGQSQGPQHF; DNA: TGCGCCAGCAGCCAAGATTTGGGGCAGTCTCAAGGGCCCCAGCATTTT; D: .; J: TRBJ1-5; size: .; V: TRBV4-1
CDR3: CASSGRGGLAGVEQFF; DNA: TGTGCCAGCAGCGGCAGGGGTGGTTTGGCGGGGGTCGAGCAGTTCTTC; D: .; J: TRBJ2-1; size: .; V: TRBV7-2
CDR3: CASSPRQGNEAFF; DNA: TGTGCCAGCTCACCAAGACAGGGTAATGAAGCTTTCTTT; D: TRBD1; J: TRBJ1-1; size: .; V: TRBV18
CDR3: CASSPTVGGAAGREAFF; DNA: TGCGCCAGCAGCCCAACAGTAGGGGGGGCCGCCGGCCGTGAAGCTTTCTTT; D: .; J: TRBJ1-1; size: .; V: TRBV5-1
CDR3: CASSPRGSGANVLTF; DNA: TGTGCCAGCTCACCACGGGGGTCTGGGGCCAACGTCCTGACTTTC; D: .; J: TRBJ2-6; size: .; V: TRBV18
CDR3: CASSPTIHQPQHF; DNA: TGTGCCAGCAGTCCGACGATCCATCAGCCCCAGCATTTT; D: .; J: TRBJ1-5; size: .; V: TRBV28
CDR3: CATSESDRGHGEQYF; DNA: TGTGCCACCAGTGAGTCCGACAGGGGGCACGGCGAGCAGTACTTC; D: TRBD1; J: TRBJ2-7; size: once; V: TRBV24-1
CDR3: CASGWGGASYEQYF; DNA: TGTGCCTCAGGATGGGGCGGTGCCTCCTACGAGCAGTACTTC; D: .; J: TRBJ2-7; size: .; V: TRBV19
CDR3: CASSLHPSTDTQYF; DNA: TGTGCCAGCAGCTTACATCCTAGCACAGATACGCAGTATTTT; D: .; J: TRBJ2-3; size: .; V: TRBV7-3
CDR3: CASKTQGNTEAFF; DNA: TGTGCCAGCAAAACACAGGGGAACACTGAAGCTTTCTTT; D: .; J: TRBJ1-1; size: once; V: TRBV2
CDR3: CASSQDSWGSGNTIYF; DNA: TGCGCCAGCAGCCAAGATAGTTGGGGGAGCGGAAACACCATATATTTT; D: .; J: TRBJ1-3; size: .; V: TRBV4-3
CDR3: CATLGSSAYNSPLHF; DNA: TGTGCCACCCTCGGGAGTAGCGCCTATAATTCACCCCTCCACTTT; D: .; J: TRBJ1-6; size: .; V: TRBV6-5
CDR3: CASSRAGGLNTEAFF; DNA: TGTGCCAGCAGCCGAGCAGGGGGTTTGAACACTGAAGCTTTCTTT; D: TRBD1; J: TRBJ1-1; size: .; V: TRBV4-2
CDR3: CASSLTNMNTEAFF; DNA: TGCGCCAGCAGCTTGACCAATATGAACACTGAAGCTTTCTTT; D: .; J: TRBJ1-1; size: .; V: TRBV5-1
CDR3: CASSPYIGEQYF; DNA: TGTGCCAGCAGCCCCTACATAGGCGAGCAGTACTTC; D: .; J: TRBJ2-7; size: .; V: TRBV7-8
CDR3: CASSQALQETQYF; DNA: TGTGCCAGCAGCCAAGCCCTTCAAGAGACCCAGTACTTC; D: .; J: TRBJ2-5; size: .; V: TRBV3-1/TRBV3-2
CDR3: CASSLAGTGSYEQYF; DNA: TGTGCCAGCAGCTTGGCCGGGACAGGGTCCTACGAGCAGTACTTC; D: TRBD1; J: TRBJ2-7; size: .; V: TRBV5-4
CDR3: CASSFARPGTQYF; DNA: TGTGCCAGCAGCTTCGCTCGACCCGGCACCCAGTACTTC; D: .; J: TRBJ2-5; size: .; V: TRBV5-6
CDR3: CATMSLGYQETQYF; DNA: TGTGCCACCATGAGTCTGGGGTACCAAGAGACCCAGTACTTC; D: .; J: TRBJ2-5; size: .; V: TRBV27
CDR3: CASSVAGTGLAEAFF; DNA: TGTGCCAGCAGCGTAGCTGGGACAGGTCTGGCTGAAGCTTTCTTT; D: TRBD1; J: TRBJ1-1; size: .; V: TRBV9
CDR3: CASSSALGGSTEAFF; DNA: TGTGCCAGCAGCTCAGCCTTAGGGGGGAGCACTGAAGCTTTCTTT; D: .; J: TRBJ1-1; size: .; V: TRBV7-9
CDR3: CSVEEGGGRDEKLFF; DNA: TGCAGCGTTGAAGAAGGGGGGGGCCGTGATGAAAAACTGTTTTTT; D: .; J: TRBJ1-4; size: .; V: TRBV29-1
CDR3: CASSQDGPGNEKLFF; DNA: TGCGCCAGCAGCCAAGACGGCCCGGGGAATGAAAAACTGTTTTTT; D: .; J: TRBJ1-4; size: .; V: TRBV4-1
CDR3: CASSLEDRDNQPQHF; DNA: TGTGCCAGCAGCTTAGAGGACAGAGACAATCAGCCCCAGCATTTT; D: .; J: TRBJ1-5; size: .; V: TRBV7-2
CDR3: CASSYITGGATDTQYF; DNA: TGTGCCAGCAGTTACATCACAGGGGGCGCGACAGATACGCAGTATTTT; D: TRBD1; J: TRBJ2-3; size: .; V: TRBV6-5
CDR3: CASSNYRGLGYEQYF; DNA: TGTGCCAGCAGCAACTACAGGGGGCTCGGCTACGAGCAGTACTTC; D: TRBD1; J: TRBJ2-7; size: .; V: TRBV28
CDR3: CASSARQGTGSPDYGYTF; DNA: TGTGCCAGCAGCGCGCGACAAGGGACAGGGTCCCCAGACTATGGCTACACCTTC; D: TRBD1; J: TRBJ1-2; size: .; V: TRBV9
CDR3: CASSSQIRTDAFF; DNA: TGTGCCAGCAGCTCACAAATACGGACAGACGCTTTCTTT; D: .; J: TRBJ1-1; size: .; V: TRBV14
CDR3: CASSPLGQQPDTQYF; DNA: TGTGCCAGCAGCCCCCTGGGGCAGCAGCCAGATACGCAGTATTTT; D: .; J: TRBJ2-3; size: .; V: TRBV4-2
CDR3: CASSYSGTAPTSNFGYTF; DNA: TGTGCCAGCAGTTACTCGGGGACCGCCCCAACATCAAACTTTGGCTACACCTTC; D: .; J: TRBJ1-2; size: .; V: TRBV6-2/TRBV6-3
CDR3: CASSYHQTSGGFLTQYF; DNA: TGTGCCAGCAGTTATCACCAAACTAGCGGGGGATTCCTTACGCAGTATTTT; D: TRBD2; J: TRBJ2-3; size: .; V: TRBV6-2/TRBV6-3
CDR3: CASSLLAGVGTDTQYF; DNA: TGTGCCAGCAGTTTGCTAGCGGGGGTCGGCACAGATACGCAGTATTTT; D: TRBD2; J: TRBJ2-3; size: .; V: TRBV27
CDR3: CAISELRQGRSGNTIYF; DNA: TGTGCCATCAGTGAACTTCGACAGGGTCGCTCTGGAAACACCATATATTTT; D: TRBD1; J: TRBJ1-3; size: .; V: TRBV10-3
CDR3: CASSQALQVGMYGYTF; DNA: TGCGCCAGCAGCCAAGCGTTACAGGTGGGGATGTATGGCTACACCTTC; D: .; J: TRBJ1-2; size: .; V: TRBV4-1
CDR3: CASTSYAGGYEQYF; DNA: TGTGCCAGCACCTCGTATGCAGGGGGCTACGAGCAGTACTTC; D: TRBD1; J: TRBJ2-7; size: .; V: TRBV6-5
CDR3: CASSRGHNTGELFF; DNA: TGCGCCAGCAGTAGGGGACACAACACCGGGGAGCTGTTTTTT; D: .; J: TRBJ2-2; size: few; V: TRBV4-3
CDR3: CAISEDRDMEYGYTF; DNA: TGTGCCATCAGTGAGGACCGGGACATGGAGTATGGCTACACCTTC; D: .; J: TRBJ1-2; size: .; V: TRBV10-3
CDR3: CASSLDLGTQYF; DNA: TGTGCCAGCAGTTTGGACCTGGGGACCCAGTACTTC; D: .; J: TRBJ2-5; size: once; V: TRBV6-5
CDR3: CASSRGSYGYTF; DNA: TGTGCCAGCAGTAGGGGGTCCTATGGCTACACCTTC; D: .; J: TRBJ1-2; size: .; V: TRBV28
CDR3: CASSYPDVQEQYF; DNA: TGTGCCAGCAGTTACCCGGACGTTCAAGAGCAGTACTTC; D: .; J: TRBJ2-7; size: .; V: TRBV6-5
CDR3: CASTDPRGGGYTF; DNA: TGTGCCAGCACCGATCCCCGGGGGGGTGGCTACACCTTC; D: .; J: TRBJ1-2; size: .; V: TRBV7-2
CDR3: CATRGTSQETQYF; DNA: TGTGCCACCAGGGGGACCAGCCAAGAGACCCAGTACTTC; D: .; J: TRBJ2-5; size: once; V: TRBV24-1
CDR3: CASSLTTSGGARDTQYF; DNA: TGCGCCAGCAGCTTGACTACTAGCGGGGGGGCCAGGGATACGCAGTATTTT; D: TRBD2; J: TRBJ2-3; size: .; V: TRBV5-1
CDR3: CASSLGGGQLSYEQYF; DNA: TGTGCCAGCAGCTTAGGAGGGGGCCAACTCTCCTACGAGCAGTACTTC; D: TRBD1; J: TRBJ2-7; size: .; V: TRBV7-8
CDR3: CASSPPGIRSYEQYF; DNA: TGTGCCAGCTCACCACCTGGGATCAGGTCCTACGAGCAGTACTTC; D: .; J: TRBJ2-7; size: once; V: TRBV18
CDR3: CASSLWAENTEAFF; DNA: TGTGCCAGCAGTTTATGGGCGGAAAACACTGAAGCTTTCTTT; D: .; J: TRBJ1-1; size: .; V: TRBV28
CDR3: CASSDLASGAPDTQYF; DNA: TGTGCCAGCAGTGACCTGGCTAGCGGGGCCCCAGATACGCAGTATTTT; D: TRBD2; J: TRBJ2-3; size: few; V: TRBV6-4
CDR3: CASSVTSGGAYEQYF; DNA: TGTGCCAGCAGTGTGACTAGCGGGGGCGCCTACGAGCAGTACTTC; D: TRBD2; J: TRBJ2-7; size: once; V: TRBV28
CDR3: CASSQDNRGAGSPLHF; DNA: TGCGCCAGCAGCCAAGATAACAGGGGGGCCGGCTCACCCCTCCACTTT; D: TRBD1; J: TRBJ1-6; size: .; V: TRBV4-3
CDR3: CASSLSKGKTEAFF; DNA: TGTGCCAGCAGCTTGTCAAAGGGGAAGACTGAAGCTTTCTTT; D: .; J: TRBJ1-1; size: .; V: TRBV7-9